A selection of T cell receptor beta chains follows, all from one sample in a study of cytomegalovirus exposure and HLA in healthy donors. The assay was immunoSEQ multiplex PCR, and TCRdb's table has in-frame clones only and misses some. The sample records around 130,000 clones, approximately 79% being singletons. The specimen sequenced was PBMCs. The source is a female donor in good health and CMV-seronegative. Both conserved end residues are part of each CDR3. Each record gives: D gene, V gene, J gene, clone size, CDR3 DNA, CDR3 protein. The D gene is left open where the match is weak. Expanded clones are given a class, and other clones once, few, many or no size at all.

>TRBD1|TRBV7-9|TRBJ2-2|.
TGTGCCAGCAGTTCAGATACGGGACAGGATTTTTCCGGGGAGCTGTTTTTT
CASSSDTGQDFSGELFF
>.|TRBV28|TRBJ2-7|.
TGTGCCAGCAGTTTAGTCACGGGGGGCTTTAGGTCCTACGAGCAGTACTTC
CASSLVTGGFRSYEQYF
>.|TRBV6-1|TRBJ1-4|.
TGTGCCAGCAGTGAAGCGCTAGGAGGGGTAGTTAATGAAAAACTGTTTTTT
CASSEALGGVVNEKLFF
>.|TRBV7-3|TRBJ2-3|.
TGTGCCAGCAGCGTTAGTCCAGGAGATACGCAGTATTTT
CASSVSPGDTQYF
>TRBD1|TRBV6-6|TRBJ1-4|once
TGTGCCAGCAGTTTAACCGACAGGGATGAAAAACTGTTTTTT
CASSLTDRDEKLFF
>TRBD1|TRBV5-1|TRBJ2-1|once
TGCGCCAGCAGCCCAGCCGGGACAGGGGACAATGAGCAGTTCTTC
CASSPAGTGDNEQFF
>.|TRBV4-1|TRBJ1-5|.
TGCGCCAGCAGCCGGGGGCCTTGGGGCAATCAGCCCCAGCATTTT
CASSRGPWGNQPQHF
>.|TRBV28|TRBJ2-2|.
TGTGCCAGCAGTTACCCTGCAGGGACAAGGAACACCGGGGAGCTGTTTTTT
CASSYPAGTRNTGELFF
>TRBD2|TRBV2|TRBJ2-5|.
TGTGCCAGCAGGAGGGGTGCGACAGCGGGAGGGCAAGAGACCCAGTACTTC
CASRRGATAGGQETQYF
>TRBD2|TRBV27|TRBJ2-7|.
TGTGCCAGCAGTTCCGTCCCGACTAGCGCCAGGGACGAGCAGTACTTC
CASSSVPTSARDEQYF
>TRBD1|TRBV5-6|TRBJ2-2|.
TGTGCCAGCAGCTTAGGGGGCGCCGGTTCCGGGGAGCTGTTTTTT
CASSLGGAGSGELFF
>TRBD2|TRBV4-1|TRBJ2-1|few
TGCGCCAGCAGCCAGTACCCGGGACTAGAGTATGAGCAGTTCTTC
CASSQYPGLEYEQFF
>.|TRBV19|TRBJ1-5|.
TGTGCCAGTAGTAGACAGACTAGCAATCAGCCCCAGCATTTT
CASSRQTSNQPQHF
>TRBD1|TRBV28|TRBJ1-1|.
TGTGCCAGCAGGACAGGGATAGAAGCTTTCTTT
CASRTGIEAFF
>TRBD2|TRBV7-6|TRBJ2-7|once
TGTGCCAGCAGCCCTGGGGGACTAGCAACCTACGAGCAGTACTTC
CASSPGGLATYEQYF
>.|TRBV28|TRBJ2-7|.
TGTGCCAGCAGCCGGCCCCGCCCGAGCGCACCCTACGAGCAGTACTTC
CASSRPRPSAPYEQYF
>TRBD2|TRBV7-8|TRBJ2-7|.
TGTGCCAGCAGCTCTAGGGAGGGGATGAGCTCCTACGAGCAGTACTTC
CASSSREGMSSYEQYF
>TRBD1|TRBV5-3|TRBJ1-4|.
TGTGCCAGAAGCAAGGACAGGGGAGGGGAAAAACTGTTTTTT
CARSKDRGGEKLFF
>TRBD2|TRBV28|TRBJ2-1|.
TGTGCCAGCAGTTCGTTAGCGGGAGGGAGGATCAATGAGCAGTTCTTC
CASSSLAGGRINEQFF
>.|TRBV25-1|TRBJ1-2|.
TGTGCCAGCAGCCTGGACAGACTGAATGGCTACACCTTC
CASSLDRLNGYTF
>TRBD2|TRBV18|TRBJ2-3|once
TGTGCCAGCTCACTAAGGACTAGCGGGAGTTTCACAGATACGCAGTATTTT
CASSLRTSGSFTDTQYF
>.|TRBV5-1|TRBJ2-7|.
TGCGCCAGCAGCTTGGATATCGGGGTTGCCCACGAGCAGTACTTC
CASSLDIGVAHEQYF
>TRBD2|TRBV5-1|TRBJ2-7|few
TGCGCCAGCAGCTTGGGTGGGACTAGCAGCTACGAGCAGTACTTC
CASSLGGTSSYEQYF